These T cell receptor beta chains were read from a single sample in a study of blood T cell repertoires in COVID-19. Data came from immunoSEQ multiplex PCR; TCRdb stores just in-frame clones and leaves some out. The sample consists of roughly 43,000 clones, approximately 90% of them appearing once. The sequenced material came from peripheral blood. These receptor sequences come from a man in his 60s with active COVID-19. CDR3s include the opening cysteine and the closing phenylalanine or tryptophan. A D gene is named only where the DNA matches it firmly. Clone size is stated in some rows and not others, as once, few, many or a class when expanded.

j_call d_call v_call clone_size cdr3_nt cdr3_aa
TRBJ2-7 - TRBV3-1/TRBV3-2 - TGTGCCAGCAGCCAACTACCCTACGAGCAGTACTTC CASSQLPYEQYF
TRBJ2-7 TRBD1 TRBV3-1/TRBV3-2 - TGTGCCAGCAGCTTCTACGGGACAGGGGGCGACGAGCAGTACTTC CASSFYGTGGDEQYF
TRBJ2-1 TRBD2 TRBV28 - TGTGCCAGCAGTTCCGGACTAGCGGGATATCATGAGCAGTTCTTC CASSSGLAGYHEQFF
TRBJ2-7 - TRBV7-8 few TGTGCCAGCAGCTTAGTTCGGGAGAGCTACGAGCAGTACTTC CASSLVRESYEQYF
TRBJ2-5 TRBD1 TRBV6-2/TRBV6-3 - TGTGCCAGCAGCTCTATAGAGGACAGGGTCAGAAAGACCCAGTACTTC CASSSIEDRVRKTQYF
TRBJ2-7 TRBD1 TRBV6-6 - TGTGCCAGCAGTTACGAGGGACAGGGTTACGAGCAGTACTTC CASSYEGQGYEQYF
TRBJ1-5 - TRBV7-9 - TGTGCCAGCCGTGTTTTCCAGCCCCAGCATTTT CASRVFQPQHF
TRBJ1-2 TRBD1 TRBV19 once TGTGCCAGTACCCCGGACAGGGCTAACTATGGCTACACCTTC CASTPDRANYGYTF
TRBJ1-4 - TRBV4-2 once TGTGCCAGCAGCCAAGCCGGGACACTTAATGAAAAACTGTTTTTT CASSQAGTLNEKLFF
TRBJ2-4 - TRBV4-1 - TGCGCCAGCAAACCGGAGGTGAGGGGGGGCAAAAACATTCAGTACTTC CASKPEVRGGKNIQYF
TRBJ2-5 - TRBV5-1 - TGCGCCAGCAGCTTGGAAGGGGTTAGGGAGACCCAGTACTTC CASSLEGVRETQYF
TRBJ2-3 TRBD1 TRBV11-2 - TGTGCCAGCACCGCGGGACAGGGGGGCACAGATACGCAGTATTTT CASTAGQGGTDTQYF
TRBJ2-2 TRBD1 TRBV11-3 - TGTGCCAGCAGCCGGGACAGGGGGGCCACCGGGGAGCTGTTTTTT CASSRDRGATGELFF
TRBJ1-5 TRBD1 TRBV2 - TGTGCCAGCAGTGGACAGGGGGCAAGCAATCAGCCCCAGCATTTT CASSGQGASNQPQHF
TRBJ2-7 - TRBV19 - TGTGCCAGTAGTTCGGGACTCCGCACCTACGAGCAGTACTTC CASSSGLRTYEQYF
TRBJ2-6 - TRBV9 - TGTGCCAGCACCTTAAACAGGGCTGGGGCCAACGTCCTGACTTTC CASTLNRAGANVLTF
TRBJ2-7 TRBD2 TRBV2 - TGTGCCAGCAGTGGACTAGCTAGAAGGGAGCAGTACTTC CASSGLARREQYF
TRBJ2-7 TRBD2 TRBV7-6 few TGTGCCAGCAGCTTGGACACTAGCGGGGCCTACGAGCAGTACTTC CASSLDTSGAYEQYF
TRBJ2-3 - TRBV18 once TGTGCCAGCTCACTCGGGACAAATTCAGATACGCAGTATTTT CASSLGTNSDTQYF
TRBJ2-1 - TRBV27 - TGTGCCAGCAGTCAATGGGTAGGGGCGGTCTACAATGAGCAGTTCTTC CASSQWVGAVYNEQFF
TRBJ1-3 TRBD1 TRBV28 once TGTGCCAGCAGAACCGACAGGGGCCGAAACACCATATATTTT CASRTDRGRNTIYF
TRBJ2-7 - TRBV3-1/TRBV3-2 - TGTGCCAGCAGCCCCGGGGTGAGGGAGCAGTACTTC CASSPGVREQYF
TRBJ2-5 - TRBV25-1 once TGTGCCAGCAGTGGAACGCTTGGTGAGGGTGTGGAGACCCAGTACTTC CASSGTLGEGVETQYF
TRBJ1-2 TRBD1 TRBV3-1/TRBV3-2 - TGTGCCAGCAGCCAAGATACAGGGGCGAACTATGGCTACACCTTC CASSQDTGANYGYTF
TRBJ2-7 - TRBV11-2 - TGTGCCAGCAGCTTAGGAGAGACCTACGAGCAGTACTTC CASSLGETYEQYF
TRBJ2-5 - TRBV12-3/TRBV12-4 - TGTGCCAGCAGCAGGGCCCAAGAGACCCAGTACTTC CASSRAQETQYF
TRBJ1-3 - TRBV9 - TGTGCCAGCAGCGGCACAGGGAACTCTGGAAACACCATATATTTT CASSGTGNSGNTIYF
TRBJ2-5 TRBD2 TRBV28 - TGTGCCAGCAGTTTAATCAGCCTTGAGGTAGCGGGAGGGCCGAGAGAGACCCAGTACTTC CASSLISLEVAGGPRETQYF
TRBJ1-6 - TRBV2 - TGTGCCAGCACCGCAGGGTTCAATTCACCCCTCCACTTT CASTAGFNSPLHF
TRBJ2-7 - TRBV12-3/TRBV12-4 - TGTGCCAGCACCTTCCACGGAGGGAGCGAGCAGTACTTC CASTFHGGSEQYF
TRBJ2-7 TRBD2 TRBV7-3 - TGTGCCAGCAGCTCCGGACTAGCGAAAGAAGACGAGCAGTACTTC CASSSGLAKEDEQYF
TRBJ2-1 - TRBV7-2 - TGTGCCAGCAGCCCCGATTCTAGCGCGAGCTACAATGAGCAGTTCTTC CASSPDSSASYNEQFF
TRBJ1-5 - TRBV28 - TGTGCCAGCAGTTTAACTCAGGGAAATCAGCCCCAGCATTTT CASSLTQGNQPQHF
TRBJ2-1 - TRBV19 - TGTGCCAGTAGACAGGGATACAATGAGCAGTTCTTC CASRQGYNEQFF
TRBJ1-2 TRBD1 TRBV12-3/TRBV12-4 - TGTGCCAGCAGTTCGACAGGGGTTGGCACCTTC CASSSTGVGTF
TRBJ2-7 - TRBV3-1/TRBV3-2 - TGTGCCAGCAGCCAGGCCGGCAGGAAGCAGTACTTC CASSQAGRKQYF
TRBJ1-2 - TRBV19 - TGTGCCAGTAGGGGACAAGACTATGGCTACACCTTC CASRGQDYGYTF
TRBJ1-2 - TRBV5-1 - TGCGCCAGCAGCTTGGACTCAGGGGAAAATGGCTACACCTTC CASSLDSGENGYTF
TRBJ2-3 - TRBV10-3 - TGTGCCATCAGTGAGTTGACATTGTCTCAGCTCACAGATACGCAGTATTTT CAISELTLSQLTDTQYF
TRBJ1-2 - TRBV30 - TGTGCCTACCACGGGGGGGATGGCTACACCTTC CAYHGGDGYTF
TRBJ2-2 TRBD1 TRBV7-3 few TGTGCCAGCAGCCCAGGGGGCGCCTTGACCGGGGAGCTGTTTTTT CASSPGGALTGELFF
TRBJ1-4 - TRBV19 - TGTGCCAGTAGTAACACCAGGGTGGCGACTAATGAAAAACTGTTTTTT CASSNTRVATNEKLFF
TRBJ2-3 TRBD2 TRBV5-4 - TGTGCCAGCAGCTCCCGGACTAGCGGGAACACAGATACGCAGTATTTT CASSSRTSGNTDTQYF
TRBJ2-7 - TRBV7-9 few TGTGCCAGCAGCTTAACCACAGGATATTCATTCGAGCAGGATGGCGAGCAGTACTTC CASSLTTGYSFEQDGEQYF
TRBJ1-6 - TRBV24-1 - TGTGCCACCAGTGACAACTATAATTCACCCCTCCACTTT CATSDNYNSPLHF
TRBJ2-2 - TRBV7-2 few TGTGCCAGCAGCTTAGGAGGCGGGCTCCCCGGCGGGGAGCTGTTTTTT CASSLGGGLPGGELFF
TRBJ2-7 - TRBV10-3 - TGTGCCACTCACCTAGCGCCCTCCTACGAGCAGTACTTC CATHLAPSYEQYF
TRBJ2-1 TRBD2 TRBV4-2 - TGTGCCAGCAGCGAAAGCGGGAGGGGGAATGAGCAGTTCTTC CASSESGRGNEQFF
TRBJ2-1 - TRBV7-2 - TGTGCCAGCAGAGACCCCGGGGGTAGCAATGAGCAGTTCTTC CASRDPGGSNEQFF
TRBJ2-7 - TRBV6-5 - TGTGCCAGCAGTAAACTCAGGTTCGACGAGCAGTACTTC CASSKLRFDEQYF
TRBJ2-1 - TRBV19 - TGTGCCAGTAGTATAGATCATGGGGGGAGGAATGAGCAGTTCTTC CASSIDHGGRNEQFF
TRBJ2-2 TRBD2 TRBV30 - TGTGCCTGGAGTTTTCGACTAGCGGGAGGGGGCGGGGAGCTGTTTTTT CAWSFRLAGGGGELFF
TRBJ2-1 - TRBV14 - TGTGCCAGCAGCATACGACTAAGCGGGCACAACAATGAGCAGTTCTTC CASSIRLSGHNNEQFF
TRBJ2-7 TRBD2 TRBV4-1 - TGCGCCAGCAGCCAAGACCCCCGAAGCGGGAGCGACTACGAGCAGTACTTC CASSQDPRSGSDYEQYF
TRBJ1-5 - TRBV10-3 few TGTGCCATCAGTGAGTCGTTGTCGGGTTCGGAGCCCCAGCATTTT CAISESLSGSEPQHF